A single TCR beta chain is shown here with its context. This record comes from a study of blood T cell repertoires in COVID-19. Turning to the study itself: Acute and convalescent COVID-19 samples came from the United States, Italy and Spain. Sources were T cells, B-cell-depleted T cells, or PBMCs; the material itself was cDNA or gDNA.

The CDR3 covers 15 residues. After removal of 3 bases from V and 2 bases from J, the junction contained 3 bases not matched to a gene. The V gene's germline CDR1 is SGHRS and CDR2 YFSETQ. Per the authors' pipeline: Estimated nucleated cell counts came from reference gene primer amplification. Some clones are missing from TCRdb's copy, which holds only in-frame ones; the method was immunoSEQ multiplex PCR. Clone size and V and J calls were adopted from that table, with D and trimming inferred from the DNA. The sample records 120,000 to 150,000 clones, roughly 90% being singletons. Material: peripheral blood. The TCR comes from a human donor in a cohort sampled during active COVID-19. This rearrangement joins TRBV5-1 to TRBJ1-4, with 8 bases fitting TRBD1. CDR3 region: CASSSRQGTNEKLFF. The CDR3 DNA sequence: TGCGCCAGCAGCTCCCGACAGGGGACTAATGAAAAACTGTTTTTT.